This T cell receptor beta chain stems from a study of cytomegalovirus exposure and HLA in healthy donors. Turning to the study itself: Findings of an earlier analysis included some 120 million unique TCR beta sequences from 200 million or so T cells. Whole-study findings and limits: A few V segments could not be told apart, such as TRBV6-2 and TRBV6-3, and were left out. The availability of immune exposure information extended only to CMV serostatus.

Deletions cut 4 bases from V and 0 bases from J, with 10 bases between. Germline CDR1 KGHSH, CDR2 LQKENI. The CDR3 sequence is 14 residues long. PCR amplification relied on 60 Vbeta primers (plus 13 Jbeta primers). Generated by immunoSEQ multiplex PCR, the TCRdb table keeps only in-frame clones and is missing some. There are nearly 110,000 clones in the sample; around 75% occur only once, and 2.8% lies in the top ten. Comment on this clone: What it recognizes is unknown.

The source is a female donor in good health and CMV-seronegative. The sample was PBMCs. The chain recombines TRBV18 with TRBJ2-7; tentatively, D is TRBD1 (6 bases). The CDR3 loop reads CASSRTDSSYEQYF. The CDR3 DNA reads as TGTGCCAGCTCACGGACAGATAGCTCCTACGAGCAGTACTTC.